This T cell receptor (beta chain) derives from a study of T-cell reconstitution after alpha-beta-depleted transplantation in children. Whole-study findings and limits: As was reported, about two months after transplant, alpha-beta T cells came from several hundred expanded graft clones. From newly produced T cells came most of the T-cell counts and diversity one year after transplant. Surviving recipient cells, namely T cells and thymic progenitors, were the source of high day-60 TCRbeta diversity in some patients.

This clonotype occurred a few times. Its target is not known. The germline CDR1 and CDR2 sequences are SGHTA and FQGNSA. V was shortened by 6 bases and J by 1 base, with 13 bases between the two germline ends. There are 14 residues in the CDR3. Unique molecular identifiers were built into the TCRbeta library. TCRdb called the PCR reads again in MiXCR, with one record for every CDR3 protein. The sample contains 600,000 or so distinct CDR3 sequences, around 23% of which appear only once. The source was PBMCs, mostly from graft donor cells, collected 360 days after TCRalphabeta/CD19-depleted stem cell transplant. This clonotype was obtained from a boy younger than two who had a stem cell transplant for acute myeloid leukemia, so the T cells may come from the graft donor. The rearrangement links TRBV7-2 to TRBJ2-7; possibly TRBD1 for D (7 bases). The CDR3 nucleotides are TGTGCCAGCAGGGCGGGACAGCCTTCCTACGAGCAGTACTTC. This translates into CASRAGQPSYEQYF.